These 19 T cell receptor beta chains were sequenced from one sample in a study of T cell clones after liver transplantation. Using immunoSEQ multiplex PCR, the repertoire was profiled, and TCRdb retains in-frame clones only, with some absent. The sample has around 80,000 clones, 80% to 85% seen once. Sequenced here: CD4+ T cells from blood, sampled approximately 3.5 years after liver transplant. The receptors were sampled from a human patient who received a liver transplant. The graft donor may be the source of some T cells.

The chain carries TRBV5-1 and TRBJ1-2, with D perhaps matching TRBD1 (6 bases). Per germline, CDR1 SGHRS and CDR2 YFSETQ. This CDR3 spans 17 amino acids. Trimming pared 4 bases from V and 4 bases from J, leaving 23 bases between. The CDR3 nucleotides read TGCGCCAGCAGCCCAAGGGCAGGGGTACGGGGAAGCTATGGCTACACCTTC. The encoded protein is CASSPRAGVRGSYGYTF.

V gene TRBV2 combines with J gene TRBJ2-5, with TRBD1 identical over 8 bases. Germline values: CDR1 SNHLY, CDR2 FYNNEI. The CDR3 runs 15 residues. Germline trimming cut 8 bases from V and 5 bases from J; bases unmatched to any gene: 13. DNA for the CDR3: TGTGCCAGCGGGTTTAGGACAGGGTGGAGGGAGACCCAGTACTTC. Translated: CASGFRTGWRETQYF. Together with reference TRBV2 and TRBJ2-5, the CDR3 gives the full variable domain: EPEVTQTPSHQVTQMGQEVILRCVPISNHLYFYWYRQILGQKVEFLVSFYNNEISEKSEIFDDQFSVERPDGSNFTLKIRSTKLEDSAMYFCASGFRTGWRETQYFGPGTRLLVL.

This clone was detected only a few times. The chain combines TRBV5-1 with TRBJ2-1, with 9 bases matching TRBD2. This CDR3 is 16 amino acids long. V gave up 4 bases and J gave up 1 base; unmatched junction bases: 6. Per the germline V gene, CDR1 is SGHRS and CDR2 is YFSETQ. The CDR3 DNA is TGCGCCAGCAGCCCACAGACTAGCGGATCCTACAATGAGCAGTTCTTC. The encoded protein is CASSPQTSGSYNEQFF.

The rearrangement joins TRBV15 to TRBJ2-7; 15 bases match TRBD2. Germline V lookup: CDR1 LNHNV, CDR2 YYDKDF (reference sequence). The CDR3 contains 19 residues. After removal of 5 bases from V and 4 bases from J, the junction contained 15 bases not matched to a gene. CDR3 in DNA: TGTGCCACCAGCGGCTCTATCCCGGGACTAGCGGGAGGTACTTACGAGCAGTACTTC. This encodes CATSGSIPGLAGGTYEQYF. The variable domain in full, with the rest retrieved from reference TRBV15 and TRBJ2-7, is DAMVIQNPRYQVTQFGKPVTLSCSQTLNHNVMYWYQQKSSQAPKLLFHYYDKDFNNEADTPDNFQSRRPNTSFCFLDIRSPGLGDTAMYLCATSGSIPGLAGGTYEQYFGPGTRLTVT.

The V and J genes are TRBV2 and TRBJ1-5, with D perhaps matching TRBD1 (5 bases). The CDR3 is 14 amino acids. V was clipped by 2 bases and J by 7 bases, with 12 bases between them. Germline V CDR1 and CDR2: SNHLY, FYNNEI. CDR3 protein: CASSEQGWEQPQHF. CDR3 DNA: TGTGCCAGCAGTGAACAGGGCTGGGAACAGCCCCAGCATTTT. The full variable domain, in which reference TRBV2 and TRBJ1-5 provide the parts outside the CDR3, is EPEVTQTPSHQVTQMGQEVILRCVPISNHLYFYWYRQILGQKVEFLVSFYNNEISEKSEIFDDQFSVERPDGSNFTLKIRSTKLEDSAMYFCASSEQGWEQPQHFGDGTRLSIL.

This clone was recorded only once. Here the CDR3 DNA reads TGTGCCAGCAGGTCACGTCGAGGACCGGGGGAGCAGTACTTC. It yields the protein CASRSRRGPGEQYF. The chain is built from TRBV6-5 and TRBJ2-7; perhaps TRBD2 as D (5 bases). The CDR3 sequence is 14 residues long. Trimming shortened V by 6 bases and J by 7 bases, and 19 bases separated the two germline ends. Germline V gene data show CDR1 as MNHEY and CDR2 as SVGAGI.

The sample holds one count of this clone. This chain joins TRBV6-5 and TRBJ2-7; D is possibly TRBD1 (5 bases). Between the trimmed V and J ends, which lost 10 bases and 6 bases, there was a span of 16 bases. CDR3 length: 12 amino acids. In germline, CDR1 is MNHEY, CDR2 SVGAGI. CDR3 DNA: TGTGCCACCGCCCAGGGTTTCGGCGAGCAGTACTTC. Translation gives CATAQGFGEQYF.

The chain links TRBV5-1 to TRBJ2-1; D is possibly TRBD2 (6 bases). The V gene lost 0 bases and the J gene lost 7 bases, with 8 bases spanning the gap. There are 13 residues in the CDR3. Germline-derived CDR1 and CDR2 are SGHRS and YFSETQ. In nucleotides, the CDR3 is TGCGCCAGCAGCTTGGTGGACTATAATGAGCAGTTCTTC. Its translation: CASSLVDYNEQFF.

The V call is TRBV11-2, the J call TRBJ1-3; unclear D gene. The germline CDR1 and CDR2 sequences are SGHAT and FQNNGV. V was pared by 5 bases and J by 2 bases, with 16 bases between. There are 16 residues in the CDR3. The CDR3 region has the DNA TGTGCCAGCAGCCTAGGGCGGGAATTAACTGGAAACACCATATATTTT. It yields the protein CASSLGRELTGNTIYF.

The chain carries TRBV7-2 and TRBJ2-1; D ambiguous. With 3 bases removed from V and 3 bases from J, the gap between germline ends came to 12 bases. CDR3 size: 15 residues. The V gene's germline CDR1 is SGHTA and CDR2 FQGNSA. In DNA form, the CDR3 reads TGTGCCAGCAGCTTGACCAGGCTTAACTACAATGAGCAGTTCTTC. Its translation is CASSLTRLNYNEQFF.

CDR3 in amino acids: CASSLTAALGYGYTF. CDR3 nucleotide sequence: TGCGCCAGCAGCCTCACAGCGGCCCTGGGCTATGGCTACACCTTC. The V call is TRBV5-1, the J call TRBJ1-2; no clear D gene. Trimming shortened V by 4 bases and J by 4 bases, and 17 bases separated the two germline ends. The CDR3 is 15 amino acids. CDR1 and CDR2 (germline): SGHRS, YFSETQ. The full variable domain, its missing parts supplied by reference TRBV5-1 and TRBJ1-2, is KAGVTQTPRYLIKTRGQQVTLSCSPISGHRSVSWYQQTPGQGLQFLFEYFSETQRNKGNFPGRFSGRQFSNSRSEMNVSTLELGDSALYLCASSLTAALGYGYTFGSGTRLTVV.

The chain employs TRBV6-4 and TRBJ1-5; D might be TRBD1 (5 bases). Trimming stripped 6 bases from V and 2 bases from J, with 11 bases between. The CDR3 consists of 14 residues. The germline gives CDR1 MRHNA, CDR2 SNTAGT. The chain's CDR3 is CASSPRGGNQPQHF. CDR3 nucleotide sequence: TGTGCCAGCAGCCCTCGAGGGGGCAATCAGCCCCAGCATTTT.

The V and J genes are TRBV7-2 and TRBJ2-1; the match to TRBD1 covers 7 bases. Germline V gene data show CDR1 as SGHTA and CDR2 as FQGNSA. V lost 5 bases, J lost 10 bases, and 8 bases stayed unmatched. There are 13 residues in the CDR3. The CDR3 reads CASSQQGGGEQFF. The CDR3 region has the DNA TGTGCCAGCAGCCAACAAGGGGGCGGGGAGCAGTTCTTC.

V and J are TRBV6-1 and TRBJ2-3; the match to TRBD1 covers 9 bases. The junction had 5 bases not matched to a gene; V was cut back by 6 bases and J by 1 base. CDR3 length: 15 residues. CDR1 is MNHNS, CDR2 SASEGT, per germline. The CDR3 DNA follows: TGTGCCAGCAGCCTAAGACAGGGGGGCACAGATACGCAGTATTTT. Translating it yields CASSLRQGGTDTQYF.

The chain has TRBV19 and TRBJ1-4; D perhaps matches TRBD1 (6 bases). The CDR3 length is 15 residues. CDR1 is LNHDA, CDR2 SQIVND, per germline (reference sequence). V was clipped by 5 bases and J by 8 bases, with 18 bases between them. The CDR3 loop reads CASSPQGFRDEKLFF. The CDR3 nucleotides are TGTGCCAGTAGTCCACAGGGTTTCCGTGACGAAAAACTGTTTTTT.

This chain connects TRBV13 to TRBJ2-7; TRBD2 is a possible D gene (8 bases). Germline V CDR1 and CDR2: PRHDT, FYEKMQ (reference sequence). The CDR3 is 16 residues long. Trimming removed 0 bases from V and 4 bases from J, with 16 bases in between. In DNA, the CDR3 is TGTGCCAGCAGCTTAGGACCGGGAGGGGGCAAATACGAGCAGTACTTC. It yields the protein CASSLGPGGGKYEQYF.

Comment on this clone: Additional DNA sequences in this sample encode the identical CDR3. V is TRBV18 and J is TRBJ2-7; 7 bases fit TRBD1. J lost 6 bases, V lost 4 bases, and 3 bases had no gene match. The germline V gene encodes CDR1 KGHSH and CDR2 LQKENI. The CDR3 runs 12 residues. The DNA of the CDR3 is TGTGCCAGCTCACGCGACAGGGTCGAGCAGTACTTC. It translates to CASSRDRVEQYF.

The J gene is TRBJ1-3, the V gene TRBV2; D perhaps matches TRBD1 (5 bases). The germline V gene encodes CDR1 SNHLY and CDR2 FYNNEI. The CDR3 spans 17 residues. V lost 2 bases and J 7 bases, leaving 21 bases between the germline ends. The CDR3 DNA follows: TGTGCCAGCAGTGAATATTTTATGGGGCAGGGTAGCAACACCATATATTTT. Residues: CASSEYFMGQGSNTIYF.

The J gene is TRBJ2-4, the V gene TRBV11-2; tentative D call: TRBD1 (6 bases). Per germline, CDR1 SGHAT and CDR2 FQNNGV. The CDR3 covers 16 residues. V was pared by 1 base and J by 12 bases, with 22 bases between. CDR3 nucleotides: TGTGCCAGCAGCTTAGTTGGCAGGGGAAGAGGGGCCTATCAGTACTTC. Translated, it gives CASSLVGRGRGAYQYF. Combining the CDR3 with reference TRBV11-2 and TRBJ2-4 gives the whole variable domain EAGVAQSPRYKIIEKRQSVAFWCNPISGHATLYWYQQILGQGPKLLIQFQNNGVVDDSQLPKDRFSAERLKGVDSTLKIQPAKLEDSAVYLCASSLVGRGRGAYQYFGAGTRLSVL.